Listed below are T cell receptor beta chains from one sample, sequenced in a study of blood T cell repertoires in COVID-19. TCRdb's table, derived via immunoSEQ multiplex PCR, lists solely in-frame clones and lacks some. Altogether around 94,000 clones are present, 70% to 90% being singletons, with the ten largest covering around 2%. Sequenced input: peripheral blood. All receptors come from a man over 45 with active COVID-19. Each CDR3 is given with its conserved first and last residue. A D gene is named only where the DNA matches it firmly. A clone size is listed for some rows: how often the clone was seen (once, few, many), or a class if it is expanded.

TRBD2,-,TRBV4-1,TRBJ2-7,TGCGCCAGCAGCCAAGAAAGCGGGACTACCCCTGGCGAGCAGTACTTC,CASSQESGTTPGEQYF
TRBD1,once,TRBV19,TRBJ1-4,TGTGCCAGTAGGCAGGGGGCCCCGCCAGAAAAACTGTTTTTT,CASRQGAPPEKLFF
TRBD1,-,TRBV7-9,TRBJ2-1,TGTGCCAGCAGCTTATACGGACAGGGCGATGAGCAGTTCTTC,CASSLYGQGDEQFF
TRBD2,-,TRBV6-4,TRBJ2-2,TGTGCCAGCGCCAGGACTAGTACCGGGGAGCTGTTTTTT,CASARTSTGELFF
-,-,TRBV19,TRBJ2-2,TGTGCCAGTAGTATGATAAAAGCAATCCTGAACACCGGGGAGCTGTTTTTT,CASSMIKAILNTGELFF
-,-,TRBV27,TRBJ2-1,TGTGCCAGCAGTTACAGGGAAACAACCTACAATGAGCAGTTCTTC,CASSYRETTYNEQFF
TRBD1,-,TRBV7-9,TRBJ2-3,TGTGCCAGCAGCTCACGAAGACAGGGGATTAGCACAGATACGCAGTATTTT,CASSSRRQGISTDTQYF
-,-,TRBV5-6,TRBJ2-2,TGTGCCAGCAGCTTGGGGGTTATGAGGGCCGGGGAGCTGTTTTTT,CASSLGVMRAGELFF
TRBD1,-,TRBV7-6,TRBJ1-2,TGTGCCAGCAGCCCCCAGGGGGGAGCGGGCAATGTGGCTGGCTACACCTTC,CASSPQGGAGNVAGYTF
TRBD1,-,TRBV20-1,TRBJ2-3,TGCAGTGCTAGTAGCGACAGGGGAACAGATACGCAGTATTTT,CSASSDRGTDTQYF
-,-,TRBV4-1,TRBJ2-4,TGCGCCAGCAGCCAAGCAAATTGGGAGCTAGGGAACATTCAGTACTTC,CASSQANWELGNIQYF
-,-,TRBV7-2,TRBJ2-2,TGTGCCAGCAGCCCGACTAGACTCACCGGGGAGCTGTTTTTT,CASSPTRLTGELFF
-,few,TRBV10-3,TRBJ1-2,TGTGCCATCAGTGTCGGGGGAGGCTACACCTTC,CAISVGGGYTF
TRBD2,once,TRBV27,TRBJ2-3,TGTGCCACCGGACGCGGGGGTTACGATACGCAGTATTTT,CATGRGGYDTQYF
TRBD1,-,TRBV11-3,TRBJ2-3,TGTGCCAGCAGCTTCCGACAGGGTGACTCAGATACGCAGTATTTT,CASSFRQGDSDTQYF
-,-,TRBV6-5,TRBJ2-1,TGTGCCAGCAGCCCGCAAGGGGGATACAATGAGCAGTTCTTC,CASSPQGGYNEQFF
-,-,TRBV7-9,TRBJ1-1,TGTGCCAGCAGCGTACCGACAGGTAGGGGTGCGGACACTGAAGCTTTCTTT,CASSVPTGRGADTEAFF
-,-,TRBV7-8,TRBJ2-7,TGTGCCAGCAGCTTGGAGGGAAGGGGCGCGGGGGAGCAGTACTTC,CASSLEGRGAGEQYF
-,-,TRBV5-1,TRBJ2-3,TGCGCCAGCAGCTTGGCCCCGGATACGCAGTATTTT,CASSLAPDTQYF
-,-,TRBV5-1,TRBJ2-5,TGCGCCAGCAGCTTGGGGACAGTTCAAGAGACCCAGTACTTC,CASSLGTVQETQYF
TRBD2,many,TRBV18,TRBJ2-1,TGTGCCAGCTCTCCCAGGGGACTAGCGGGGGAGAATGAGCAGTTCTTC,CASSPRGLAGENEQFF
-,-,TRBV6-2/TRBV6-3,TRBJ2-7,TGTGCCAGCAGTTACTCGGCCCTCGAGCAGTACTTC,CASSYSALEQYF